Each of the 5 T cell receptor beta chains below was sequenced from the same sample in a study of cytomegalovirus exposure and HLA in healthy donors. The PCR used 60 Vbeta and 13 Jbeta primers. Using immunoSEQ multiplex PCR, the repertoire was profiled, and TCRdb retains in-frame clones only, with some absent. The sample has 120,000 to 150,000 clones; around 75% are singletons. What was sequenced was PBMCs. The receptors stem from a female donor in good health and CMV-seronegative.

This clone is a singleton in its sample. The chain is built from TRBV4-1 and TRBJ2-3, with 13 positions matching TRBD2. Germline V gene data show CDR1 as MGHRA and CDR2 as YSYEKL. The CDR3 extends over 17 amino acids. Losses at the gene ends were 3 bases for V and 0 bases for J; bases not matched to a gene: 3. DNA of the CDR3: TGCGCCAGCAGCCACGGACTAGCGGGAGTTAGCACAGATACGCAGTATTTT. Amino acid sequence: CASSHGLAGVSTDTQYF.

CDR3 coding DNA: TGTGCCATCAGTGAGTCGGTCCGGGTCTCTGGAAACACCATATATTTT. Translating gives CAISESVRVSGNTIYF. The chain carries TRBV10-3 and TRBJ1-3; no firm D call. CDR1 is ENHRY, CDR2 SYGVKD, per germline. The CDR3 runs to 16 residues. Trimming took 0 bases from V and 0 from J, leaving 9 bases between them.

The chain is built from TRBV4-1 and TRBJ2-5, with a tentative D call TRBD2 (7 bases). V was trimmed by 1 base and J by 5 bases, leaving 14 bases between them. The V gene's germline CDR1 is MGHRA and CDR2 YSYEKL. The CDR3 loop spans 15 amino acids. The CDR3 protein is CASSQVGGAGETQYF. In nucleotides, the CDR3 is TGCGCCAGCAGCCAAGTTGGGGGGGCCGGGGAGACCCAGTACTTC.

The chain recombines TRBV28 with TRBJ1-1; TRBD1 might be the D (6 bases). The V gene's germline CDR1 is MDHEN and CDR2 SYDVKM. Trimming left V 8 bases short and J 9 bases short, with 25 bases between. This CDR3 has 15 amino acids. CDR3 nucleotides: TGTGCCAGCCTTTATAAATCGAGGGGGATCCCTAAAGCTTTCTTT. Translated: CASLYKSRGIPKAFF.

The chain is built from TRBV5-1 and TRBJ1-2, with D possibly being TRBD1 (6 bases). The CDR3 spans 13 residues. Trimming removed 0 bases at V and 5 bases at J, with 8 bases between. Looked up from germline, CDR1 is SGHRS and CDR2 is YFSETQ. The CDR3 nucleotides are TGCGCCAGCAGCTTGGAGGGGGAGTATGGCTACACCTTC. Translating it yields CASSLEGEYGYTF.